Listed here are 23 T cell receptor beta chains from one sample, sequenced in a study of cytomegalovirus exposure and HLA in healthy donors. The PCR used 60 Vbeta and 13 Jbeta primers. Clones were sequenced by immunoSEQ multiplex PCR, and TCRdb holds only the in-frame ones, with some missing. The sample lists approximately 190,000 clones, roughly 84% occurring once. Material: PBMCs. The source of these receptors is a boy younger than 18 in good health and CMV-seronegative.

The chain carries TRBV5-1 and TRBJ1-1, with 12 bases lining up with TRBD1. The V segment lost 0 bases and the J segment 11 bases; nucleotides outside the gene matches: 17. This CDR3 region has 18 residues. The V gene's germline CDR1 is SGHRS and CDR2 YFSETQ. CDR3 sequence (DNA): TGCGCCAGCAGCTTGGGGGGACAGGGGGCTACCCGGAAGTTTGAGGCTTTCTTT. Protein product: CASSLGGQGATRKFEAFF.

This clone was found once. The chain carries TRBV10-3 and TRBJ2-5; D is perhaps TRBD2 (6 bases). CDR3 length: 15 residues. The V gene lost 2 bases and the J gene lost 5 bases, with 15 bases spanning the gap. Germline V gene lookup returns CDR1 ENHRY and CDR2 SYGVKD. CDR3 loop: CAISEIRGLAETQYF. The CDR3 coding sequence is TGTGCCATCAGTGAGATTCGCGGGCTAGCGGAGACCCAGTACTTC.

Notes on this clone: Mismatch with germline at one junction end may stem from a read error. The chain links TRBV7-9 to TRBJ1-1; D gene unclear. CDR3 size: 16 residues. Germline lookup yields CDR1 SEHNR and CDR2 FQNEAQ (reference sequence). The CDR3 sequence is CSSSNPRLVANTEAFF. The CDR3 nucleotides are TGTTCCAGCAGCAATCCCAGGTTGGTTGCGAACACTGAAGCTTTCTTT.

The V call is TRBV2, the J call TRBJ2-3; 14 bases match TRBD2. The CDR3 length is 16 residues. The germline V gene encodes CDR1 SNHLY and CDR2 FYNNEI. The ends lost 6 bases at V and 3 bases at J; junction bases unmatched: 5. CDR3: CASSVGLAGGTDTQYF. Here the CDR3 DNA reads TGTGCCAGCAGCGTAGGACTAGCGGGGGGTACAGATACGCAGTATTTT.

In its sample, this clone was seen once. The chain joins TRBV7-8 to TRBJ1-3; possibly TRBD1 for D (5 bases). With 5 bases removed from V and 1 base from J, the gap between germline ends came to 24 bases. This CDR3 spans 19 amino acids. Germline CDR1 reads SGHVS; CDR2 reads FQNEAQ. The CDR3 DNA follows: TGTGCCAGCAGCCCCACGTTTAGGGATAGGGGATCGTCTGGAAACACCATATATTTT. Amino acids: CASSPTFRDRGSSGNTIYF.

The CDR3 sequence: CASSTRELAGWTGELFF. The CDR3 DNA is TGTGCCAGCAGCACCCGGGAGCTAGCGGGATGGACCGGGGAGCTGTTTTTT. The genes are TRBV5-5 and TRBJ2-2; 9 nucleotides align to TRBD2. The V segment lost 4 bases and the J segment 5 bases; nucleotides outside the gene matches: 12. Germline V lookup: CDR1 SGHKS, CDR2 YYEKEE (reference sequence). The CDR3 totals 17 residues.

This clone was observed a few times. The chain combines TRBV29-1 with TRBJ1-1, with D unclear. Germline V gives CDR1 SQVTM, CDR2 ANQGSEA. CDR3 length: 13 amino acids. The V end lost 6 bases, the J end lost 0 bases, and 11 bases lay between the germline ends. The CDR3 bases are TGCAGCGTCGCCCGGCGGCTGAACACTGAAGCTTTCTTT. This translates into CSVARRLNTEAFF. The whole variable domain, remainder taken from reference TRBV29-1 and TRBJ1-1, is SAVISQKPSRDICQRGTSLTIQCQVDSQVTMMFWYRQQPGQSLTLIATANQGSEATYESGFVIDKFPISRPNLTFSTLTVSNMSPEDSSIYLCSVARRLNTEAFFGQGTRLTVV.

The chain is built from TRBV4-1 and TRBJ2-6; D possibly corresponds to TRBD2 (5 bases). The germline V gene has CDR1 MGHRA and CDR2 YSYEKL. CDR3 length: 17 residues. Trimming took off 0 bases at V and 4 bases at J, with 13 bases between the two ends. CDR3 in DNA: TGCGCCAGCAGCCAAGAACCTACTAGTTACGGGGCCAACGTCCTGACTTTC. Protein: CASSQEPTSYGANVLTF.

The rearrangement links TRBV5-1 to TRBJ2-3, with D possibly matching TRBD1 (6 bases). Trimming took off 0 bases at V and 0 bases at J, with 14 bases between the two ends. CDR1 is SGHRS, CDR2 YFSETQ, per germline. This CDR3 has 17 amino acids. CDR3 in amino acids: CASSLAARTASTDTQYF. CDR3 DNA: TGCGCCAGCAGCTTGGCCGCTCGGACAGCTAGCACAGATACGCAGTATTTT.

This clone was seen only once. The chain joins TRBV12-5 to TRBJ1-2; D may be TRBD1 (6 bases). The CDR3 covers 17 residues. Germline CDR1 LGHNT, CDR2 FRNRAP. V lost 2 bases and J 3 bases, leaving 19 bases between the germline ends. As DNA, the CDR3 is TGTGCTAGTGGTTTGAGGACAGCATCTCATAGGGACTATGGCTACACCTTC. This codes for CASGLRTASHRDYGYTF.

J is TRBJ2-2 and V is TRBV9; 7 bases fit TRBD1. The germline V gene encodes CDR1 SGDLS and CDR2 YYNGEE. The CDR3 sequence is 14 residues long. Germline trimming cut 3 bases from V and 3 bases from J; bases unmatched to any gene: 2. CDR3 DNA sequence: TGTGCCAGCAGCGCAGGGGGTGACACCGGGGAGCTGTTTTTT. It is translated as CASSAGGDTGELFF.

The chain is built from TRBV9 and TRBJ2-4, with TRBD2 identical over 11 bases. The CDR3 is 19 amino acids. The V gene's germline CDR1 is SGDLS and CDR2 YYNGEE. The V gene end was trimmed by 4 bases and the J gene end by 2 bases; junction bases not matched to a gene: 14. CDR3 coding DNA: TGTGCCAGCAGCCCCGGATGGGGGGCTAGCGGGAGGACCAAAAACATTCAGTACTTC. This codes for CASSPGWGASGRTKNIQYF.

The CDR3 region is CASSGAGLGETQYF. The CDR3 DNA follows: TGTGCCAGCAGCGGGGCAGGGCTGGGGGAGACCCAGTACTTC. The chain is built from TRBV9 and TRBJ2-5; tentative D call: TRBD1 (5 bases). The CDR3 covers 14 residues. Germline CDR1 and CDR2: SGDLS and YYNGEE. Trimming cost V 3 bases and J 5 bases, with 14 bases left between them.

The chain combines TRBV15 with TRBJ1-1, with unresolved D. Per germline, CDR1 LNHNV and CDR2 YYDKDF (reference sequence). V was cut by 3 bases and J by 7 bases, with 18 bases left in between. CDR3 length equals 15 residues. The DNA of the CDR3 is TGTGCCACCAGCAGGCCCGCCAACCGGGAAGGTGAAGCTTTCTTT. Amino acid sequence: CATSRPANREGEAFF.

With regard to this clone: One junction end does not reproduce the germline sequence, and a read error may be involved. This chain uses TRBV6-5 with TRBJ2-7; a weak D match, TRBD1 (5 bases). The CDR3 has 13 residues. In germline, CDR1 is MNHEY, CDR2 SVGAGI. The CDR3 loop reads CASSPNQGYGQYF. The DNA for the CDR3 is TGTGCCAGCAGTCCAAACCAGGGCTACGGGCAGTACTTC.

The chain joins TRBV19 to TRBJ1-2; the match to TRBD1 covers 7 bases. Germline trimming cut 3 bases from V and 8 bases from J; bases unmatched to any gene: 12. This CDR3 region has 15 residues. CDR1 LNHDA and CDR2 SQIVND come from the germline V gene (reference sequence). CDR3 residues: CASSIVGVSGGGYTF. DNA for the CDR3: TGTGCCAGTAGTATCGTGGGTGTCTCAGGGGGAGGCTACACCTTC.

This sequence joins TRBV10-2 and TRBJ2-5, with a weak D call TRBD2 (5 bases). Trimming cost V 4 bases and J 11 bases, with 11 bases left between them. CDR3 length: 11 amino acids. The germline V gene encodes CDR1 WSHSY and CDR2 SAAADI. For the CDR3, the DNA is TGCGCCAGCAGTGGGGCGAGGGAGCAGTACTTC. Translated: CASSGAREQYF.

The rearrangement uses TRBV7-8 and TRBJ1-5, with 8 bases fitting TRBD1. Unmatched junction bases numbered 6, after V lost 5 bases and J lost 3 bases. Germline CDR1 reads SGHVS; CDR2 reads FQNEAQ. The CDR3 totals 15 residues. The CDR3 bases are TGTGCCAGCAGCCCTAGACAGGGGCCCAATCAGCCCCAGCATTTT. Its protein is CASSPRQGPNQPQHF.

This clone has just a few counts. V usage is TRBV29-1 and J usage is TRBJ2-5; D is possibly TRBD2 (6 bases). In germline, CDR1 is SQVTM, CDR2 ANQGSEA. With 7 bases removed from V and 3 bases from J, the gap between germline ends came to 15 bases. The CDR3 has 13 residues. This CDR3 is CSATTSFKETQYF. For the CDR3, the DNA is TGCAGCGCTACGACTAGTTTCAAAGAGACCCAGTACTTC. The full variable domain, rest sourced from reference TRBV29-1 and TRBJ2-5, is SAVISQKPSRDICQRGTSLTIQCQVDSQVTMMFWYRQQPGQSLTLIATANQGSEATYESGFVIDKFPISRPNLTFSTLTVSNMSPEDSSIYLCSATTSFKETQYFGPGTRLLVL.

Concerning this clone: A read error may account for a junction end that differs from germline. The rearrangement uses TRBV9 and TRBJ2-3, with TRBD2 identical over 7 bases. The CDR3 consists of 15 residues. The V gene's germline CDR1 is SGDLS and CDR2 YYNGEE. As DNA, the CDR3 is TGTGCCAGCAGCGTAGGAGCGGGGTTCACAGATACGCGGTATTTT. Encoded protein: CASSVGAGFTDTRYF.

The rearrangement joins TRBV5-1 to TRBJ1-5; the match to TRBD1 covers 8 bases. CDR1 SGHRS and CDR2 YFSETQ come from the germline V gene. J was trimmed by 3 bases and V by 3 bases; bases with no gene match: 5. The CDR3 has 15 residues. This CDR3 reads CASSYGTGYNQPQHF. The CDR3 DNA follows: TGCGCCAGCAGCTACGGGACAGGCTACAATCAGCCCCAGCATTTT.

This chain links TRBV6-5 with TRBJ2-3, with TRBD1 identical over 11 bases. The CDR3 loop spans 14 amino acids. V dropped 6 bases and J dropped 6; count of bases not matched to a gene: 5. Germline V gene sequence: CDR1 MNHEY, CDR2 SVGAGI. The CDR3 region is CASRGTGGFDTQYF. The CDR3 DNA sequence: TGTGCCAGCAGAGGGACAGGGGGATTTGATACGCAGTATTTT.

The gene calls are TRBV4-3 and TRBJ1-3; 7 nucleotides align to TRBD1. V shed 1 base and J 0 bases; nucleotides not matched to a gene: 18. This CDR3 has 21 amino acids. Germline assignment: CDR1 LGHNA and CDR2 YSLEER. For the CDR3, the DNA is TGCGCCAGCAGCCAAGTAGGACGGGACAGACTAAATAAAACCTCTGGAAACACCATATATTTT. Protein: CASSQVGRDRLNKTSGNTIYF.